Listed below are T cell receptor beta chains from one sample, sequenced in a study of CD8+CD57+ T cells in acquired aplastic anemia. Via MiXCR, TCRdb re-called the reads, giving one row per CDR3 protein. The sample records 150,000 to 200,000 distinct CDR3 sequences, about 64% being singletons. Material for sequencing was sorted CD4+, CD8+, or CD8+CD57+ T cells (not recorded which) from PBMCs. The receptors shown here come from a human donor in good health. The CDR3 runs from the conserved cysteine through the conserved F or W. D genes are given only for firm matches. The size of a clone is reported for some rows only, either as once, few or many, or as a class for expanded clones.

TGCAGTGCTAGAGAATTCCCGGGACCGCAACAAATCTTC CSAREFPGPQQIF NA TRBJ2-7 NA TRBV20-1 13
TGTGCCAGCAGCTCCCTTAGCGGGAGTCTGAGTGAGCAGTTCTTC CASSSLSGSLSEQFF NA TRBJ2-1 TRBD2 TRBV5-4 15
TGTGCCAGCAGCTTAGGTCAGGGGGCGAGGACTGAAGCTTTCTTT CASSLGQGARTEAFF many TRBJ1-1 TRBD1 TRBV7-4 15
TGCAGTGCGAGATCTCAAACAGATGAGGGCTACACCTTC CSARSQTDEGYTF NA TRBJ1-2 NA TRBV20-1 13
TGTGCCAGCAGCGTGCGGGACGGTGAAGCTTTCTTT CASSVRDGEAFF NA TRBJ1-1 NA TRBV9 12
TGTGCCAGCAGCGTGGCCAGGGGGATATCCTACGAGCAGTACTTC CASSVARGISYEQYF few TRBJ2-7 TRBD1 TRBV5-6 15
TGCGCCAGCAGTGAGTCGGGCTGGGGGGCACCCCCCTACAATGAGCAGTTCTTC CASSESGWGAPPYNEQFF few TRBJ2-1 NA TRBV10-2 18
TGTGCCAGCAGCCTCGACAGGACTCCCTCCCGGGGGAACGAAAAACTGTTTTTT CASSLDRTPSRGNEKLFF few TRBJ1-4 NA TRBV28 18
TGTGCCAGCAGTTACGAAGAGGGAGCTTTCTTT CASSYEEGAFF NA TRBJ1-1 NA TRBV6-6 11
TGCAGTGCTAGAATAGGGAGGCGGGAGAACACTGAAGCTTTCTTT CSARIGRRENTEAFF NA TRBJ1-1 NA TRBV20-1 15
TGCAGTGCTAGTGCTAGCGGGAGGAGCTCCTACGAGCAGTACTTC CSASASGRSSYEQYF NA TRBJ2-7 TRBD2 TRBV20-1 15
TGTGCCACCAGCGACAGGGCTTCCGGCAACTATGGCTACACCTTC CATSDRASGNYGYTF many TRBJ1-2 TRBD1 TRBV15 15
TGTGCCATCAGTGATACAGGGATTTTTAGGGGCTACACCTTC CAISDTGIFRGYTF NA TRBJ1-2 NA TRBV10-3 14
TGCAGTGCTAGAGATCCCCTAGCTTCCTACGAGCAGTACTTC CSARDPLASYEQYF few TRBJ2-7 NA TRBV20-1 14
TGTGCCACCAGCAGAGACCCCGGGGCATATGGCTACACCTTC CATSRDPGAYGYTF NA TRBJ1-2 NA TRBV15 14